This T cell receptor (beta chain) was profiled in a study of cytomegalovirus exposure and HLA in healthy donors. As for the study in general: HLA-typed donors were the source of some 85 million unique TCRs, which an early data release held. Study-wide findings and caveats: Later on, a genetic analysis was performed. It linked a missense variant in DCLRE1C with V- and J-gene trimming of TCR beta. Later analysis identified about 17,000 TCR beta sequences associated with HLA alleles, using a false discovery rate threshold of 0.05.

PCR amplification relied on 60 Vbeta primers (plus 13 Jbeta primers). Only in-frame clones appear in the TCRdb table, and some are missing; sequencing was by immunoSEQ multiplex PCR. The sample lists fewer than 80,000 clones; 79% were seen once. The CDR3 extends over 13 amino acids. With V trimmed by 4 bases and J by 6 bases, 3 bases remained unmatched. The germline CDR1 and CDR2 sequences are MNHNS and SASEGT. Remarks on this clone: What it binds is not known.

This clonotype originated in a man younger than 45 in good health and CMV-seronegative. The chain is built from TRBV6-1 and TRBJ1-5; TRBD1 aligns across 7 bases. Sequenced input: PBMCs. The CDR3 loop is CASSVTGVQPQHF. DNA of the CDR3: TGTGCCAGCAGTGTAACAGGGGTTCAGCCCCAGCATTTT.